The 2 T cell receptor beta chains listed next were all sequenced from one sample in a study of blood T cell repertoires in COVID-19. The repertoire was sequenced with immunoSEQ multiplex PCR; TCRdb's copy has only in-frame clones and lacks some. This sample has 25,000 or so clones, with approximately 94% found just once. Sequenced sample: peripheral blood. The receptors come from a woman in her forties or fifties with active COVID-19.

The chain has TRBV11-3 and TRBJ2-3; 14 bases fit TRBD2. The CDR3 runs 15 residues. V lost 4 bases and J lost 10; bases outside the gene matches: 7. Per the germline V gene, CDR1 is SGHNT and CDR2 is YENEEA. Written as DNA, the CDR3 is TGTGCCAGCAGCTCCGGGACTAGCGGGGGATCCCCGCAGTATTTT. Translated: CASSSGTSGGSPQYF.

This clone appeared a single time. The genes are TRBV5-1 and TRBJ2-5; a weak D match, TRBD2 (5 bases). Trimming left V 0 bases short and J 0 bases short, with 9 bases between. The CDR3 length is 15 residues. The germline V gene has CDR1 SGHRS and CDR2 YFSETQ. The CDR3 reads CASSLGPGNQETQYF. DNA for the CDR3: TGCGCCAGCAGCTTGGGGCCGGGGAACCAAGAGACCCAGTACTTC.